Each of the 19 T cell receptor beta chains below was sequenced from the same sample in a study of identical twins. TCRdb re-called the 5' RACE reads with MiXCR, one entry per CDR3 protein. The sample consists of 200,000 to 300,000 distinct CDR3 sequences, 6% to 8.5% of them appearing once. This sample was shared with a second study, whose subject was yellow fever vaccine responses in identical twins.

Material for sequencing was CD8+ T cells sorted from blood. The receptor set was obtained from a woman under 30 in good health.

This clonotype turned up a few times. The V gene is TRBV6-1, the J gene TRBJ1-4; 10 positions match TRBD1. This CDR3 is built from 15 residues. Germline V CDR1 and CDR2: MNHNS, SASEGT. Trimming removed 5 bases from V and 7 bases from J; junction bases left unmatched: 7. The CDR3, as DNA: TGTGCCAGCAGTCCATCGGGACAGGGGAGTGAAAAACTGTTTTTT. Protein sequence: CASSPSGQGSEKLFF.

CDR3 in amino acids: CASSVVDGYTF. CDR3 in DNA: TGTGCCAGCAGCGTAGTAGATGGCTACACCTTC. V is TRBV9 and J is TRBJ1-2; D unclear. V was cut by 0 bases and J by 6 bases, with 3 bases left in between. The CDR3 is 11 amino acids. The germline CDR1 and CDR2 sequences are SGDLS and YYNGEE. Full variable domain (outside the CDR3, taken from reference TRBV9 and TRBJ1-2): DSGVTQTPKHLITATGQRVTLRCSPRSGDLSVYWYQQSLDQGLQFLIQYYNGEERAKGNILERFSAQQFPDLHSELNLSSLELGDSALYFCASSVVDGYTFGSGTRLTVV.

This clonotype occurred many times. The J gene is TRBJ1-6, the V gene TRBV6-5; D not resolved. Germline CDR1 reads MNHEY; CDR2 reads SVGAGI. CDR3 length: 15 amino acids. Trimming stripped 0 bases from V and 10 bases from J, with 13 bases between. CDR3 residues: CASSYSGGLGSPLHF. The CDR3 region has the DNA TGTGCCAGCAGTTACTCGGGAGGTCTAGGATCACCCCTCCACTTT.

The J gene is TRBJ1-6, the V gene TRBV4-2; 8 positions match TRBD1. This CDR3 region has 14 residues. Trimming cost V 7 bases and J 10 bases; bases outside gene matches: 9. Germline V gives CDR1 LGHNA, CDR2 YNFKEQ. The CDR3 DNA follows: TGTGCCAGCACCTCGGACAGGGAGGGCTCACCCCTCCACTTT. The encoded protein is CASTSDREGSPLHF.

The chain has TRBV7-9 and TRBJ2-1, with 13 bases lining up with TRBD2. The CDR3 has 17 residues. V shed 7 bases and J 6 bases; nucleotides not matched to a gene: 12. Germline values: CDR1 SEHNR, CDR2 FQNEAQ (reference sequence). The CDR3 DNA reads as TGTGCCAGCAACGCGAAGACTAGCGGGAGGCGAAGCAATGAGCAGTTCTTC. This encodes CASNAKTSGRRSNEQFF.

This clonotype was recorded many times. J is TRBJ2-7 and V is TRBV6-5; D is uncertain. The V and J ends lost 5 bases and 0 bases respectively, with 5 bases between them. The germline gives CDR1 MNHEY, CDR2 SVGAGI. The CDR3 is 12 amino acids. CDR3 loop: CASSTASYEQYF. In nucleotides, the CDR3 is TGTGCCAGCAGTACCGCCTCCTACGAGCAGTACTTC.

This chain joins TRBV19 and TRBJ1-6; D ambiguous. The CDR3 totals 14 residues. Germline V lookup: CDR1 LNHDA, CDR2 SQIVND (reference sequence). Trimming pared 5 bases from V and 6 bases from J, leaving 11 bases between. The CDR3 sequence: CASSPHDANSPLHF. The CDR3 nucleotides are TGTGCCAGTAGTCCCCATGATGCTAATTCACCCCTCCACTTT.

This chain links TRBV6-1 with TRBJ2-2, with 10 bases lining up with TRBD1. Germline lookup yields CDR1 MNHNS and CDR2 SASEGT. This CDR3 has 15 amino acids. The ends lost 3 bases at V and 3 bases at J; junction bases unmatched: 1. As DNA, the CDR3 is TGTGCCAGCAGTGAGGACAGGGGGGACACCGGGGAGCTGTTTTTT. As protein: CASSEDRGDTGELFF.

This clonotype was recorded many times. This rearrangement joins TRBV7-9 to TRBJ2-2; D uncertain. Germline V gene data show CDR1 as SEHNR and CDR2 as FQNEAQ (reference sequence). The length of the CDR3 is 15 residues. V shed 4 bases and J shed 1 base, with 10 bases lying between them. The CDR3, as DNA: TGTGCCAGCAGCTACCGGACCGGGAACACCGGGGAGCTGTTTTTT. Its translation: CASSYRTGNTGELFF.

This clonotype was observed at least ten times. The rearrangement joins TRBV24-1 to TRBJ2-1, with D possibly matching TRBD2 (5 bases). The V and J ends lost 9 bases and 7 bases respectively, with 9 bases between them. This CDR3 contains 11 residues. Germline V gene lookup returns CDR1 KGHDR and CDR2 SFDVKD. This CDR3 reads CATEGGNEQFF. As DNA, the CDR3 is TGTGCCACCGAAGGAGGAAATGAGCAGTTCTTC.

The chain has TRBV11-2 and TRBJ1-4, with 9 bases aligning to TRBD1. The germline V gene has CDR1 SGHAT and CDR2 FQNNGV. This CDR3 region has 14 residues. The V and J ends lost 5 bases and 8 bases, in that order; junction bases with no gene match: 6. The CDR3 coding sequence is TGTGCCAGCAGCCCGACAGGGGGGCGCGAAAAACTGTTTTTT. Its protein product is CASSPTGGREKLFF.

This clonotype was seen a handful of times. The chain carries TRBV20-1 and TRBJ1-1; D not resolved. Germline CDR1 DFQATT, CDR2 SNEGSKA (reference sequence). Between the trimmed V and J ends, which lost 3 bases and 4 bases, there was a span of 6 bases. The CDR3 spans 11 residues. CDR3 DNA: TGCAGTGCTAGGTGGATCACTGAAGCTTTCTTT. It translates to CSARWITEAFF.

This clonotype was counted ten times or more. The rearrangement joins TRBV20-1 to TRBJ2-7, with D tentatively TRBD1 (5 bases). V gave up 5 bases and J gave up 7 bases, with 12 bases separating them. Germline V gives CDR1 DFQATT, CDR2 SNEGSKA (reference sequence). The CDR3 length is 11 residues. The CDR3 DNA sequence: TGCAGTGCTCGTTATAGGGGTGAGCAGTACTTC. It translates to CSARYRGEQYF.

This clonotype was seen a handful of times. The V call is TRBV20-1, the J call TRBJ2-3; TRBD2 matches 7 bases. V trimming: 6 bases; J trimming: 0 bases; junction bases outside the gene matches: 6. Germline V lookup: CDR1 DFQATT, CDR2 SNEGSKA (reference sequence). The CDR3 has 14 residues. The CDR3 DNA sequence: TGCAGTGCCCCCAGACTAGCCAGCACAGATACGCAGTATTTT. As protein: CSAPRLASTDTQYF.

The J gene is TRBJ1-1, the V gene TRBV6-1, with D possibly TRBD1 on 6 matching bases. Germline V gene data show CDR1 as MNHNS and CDR2 as SASEGT. This CDR3 has 15 residues. Deletions cut 7 bases from V and 1 base from J, with 16 bases between. The DNA for the CDR3 is TGTGCCAGCACCCTCGCGACCAGGGGGAACACTGAAGCTTTCTTT. Amino acid sequence: CASTLATRGNTEAFF.

This clonotype was detected ten times or more. V is TRBV4-1 and J is TRBJ1-2; D gene ambiguous. The V end lost 0 bases, the J end lost 4 bases, and 9 bases lay between the germline ends. CDR3 length equals 14 residues. Germline V gene sequence: CDR1 MGHRA, CDR2 YSYEKL. CDR3 sequence reads: CASSQEGDTYGYTF. In nucleotides, the CDR3 is TGCGCCAGCAGCCAAGAGGGCGATACCTATGGCTACACCTTC.

The sample holds many counts of this clonotype. The chain employs TRBV6-1 and TRBJ2-3; 11 nucleotides align to TRBD2. Trimming at V came to 4 bases and at J to 4 bases, leaving 7 bases not matched to a gene. Germline CDR1 and CDR2: MNHNS and SASEGT. The length of the CDR3 is 16 residues. CDR3 sequence (DNA): TGTGCCAGCAGTGGATATAGCGGGAGGGGGGCAGATACGCAGTATTTT. Its translation is CASSGYSGRGADTQYF.

The J gene is TRBJ2-7, the V gene TRBV15, with D tentatively TRBD1 or TRBD2 (5 bases each). V lost 1 base, J lost 3 bases, and 10 bases lay in between. The V gene's germline CDR1 is LNHNV and CDR2 YYDKDF (reference sequence). The CDR3 covers 14 residues. The CDR3 DNA sequence: TGTGCCACCAGCAGAGGACGGGACGGCTACGAGCAGTACGTC. Protein: CATSRGRDGYEQYV.

At least ten counts were recorded for this clonotype. The chain links TRBV6-5 to TRBJ1-2; tentative D call: TRBD1 (5 bases). The germline gives CDR1 MNHEY, CDR2 SVGAGI. The CDR3 sequence is 14 residues long. V was shortened by 0 bases and J by 4 bases, with 9 bases between the two germline ends. The CDR3 protein is CASSYSTGTYGYTF. As DNA, the CDR3 is TGTGCCAGCAGTTACTCCACAGGAACCTATGGCTACACCTTC.